This T cell receptor (beta chain) was sequenced for a study of blood T cell repertoires in COVID-19. CDR1 MNHEY and CDR2 SVGAGI come from the germline V gene. The V and J ends lost 6 bases and 3 bases respectively, with 9 bases between them. The CDR3 has 13 residues. Clones were read by immunoSEQ multiplex PCR, and TCRdb kept only the in-frame ones, dropping some. The sample has some 380,000 clones; approximately 89% are singletons. What was sequenced was PBMCs or T cells enriched from blood (not recorded which). V usage is TRBV6-5 and J usage is TRBJ1-3, with D possibly matching TRBD1 (5 bases). This receptor was identified in a man aged 30-40 years who had recovered from COVID-19. Here the CDR3 reads CASRRQGGNTIYF. In nucleotides, the CDR3 is TGTGCCAGCAGAAGGCAGGGTGGAAACACCATATATTTT.